This TCR beta chain was captured by sequencing in a study of blood T cell repertoires in COVID-19. At the level of the study: Samples representing acute and convalescent COVID-19 were sourced from the United States, Italy and Spain. Sample material is recorded as cDNA or gDNA derived from T cells, B-cell-depleted T cells, or PBMCs.

Germline CDR1 is SGHTA and CDR2 is FQGNSA. The CDR3 runs 13 residues. In the source study's methods: The assay estimated nucleated cells by amplifying reference gene primers. The protocol was immunoSEQ multiplex PCR, while the TCRdb copy is restricted to in-frame clones and leaves out a portion. That table furnishes V, J and clone size, whereas the DNA furnished D and trimming. There are about 150,000 clones in the sample; 75% to 90% occur only once, and over 0.5% lies in the top ten. As regards this clone: Relative to the germline gene, one junction end is altered; a read error may explain this.

This clonotype was sampled from a man aged 60 to 69 with acute or convalescent COVID-19. J is TRBJ1-3 and V is TRBV7-2, with D unresolved. The sequenced sample was peripheral blood. The CDR3 DNA sequence: TGTGCCAGCAGCTTTGGGAGTGGACACACCATATATTTT. Amino acids: CASSFGSGHTIYF.